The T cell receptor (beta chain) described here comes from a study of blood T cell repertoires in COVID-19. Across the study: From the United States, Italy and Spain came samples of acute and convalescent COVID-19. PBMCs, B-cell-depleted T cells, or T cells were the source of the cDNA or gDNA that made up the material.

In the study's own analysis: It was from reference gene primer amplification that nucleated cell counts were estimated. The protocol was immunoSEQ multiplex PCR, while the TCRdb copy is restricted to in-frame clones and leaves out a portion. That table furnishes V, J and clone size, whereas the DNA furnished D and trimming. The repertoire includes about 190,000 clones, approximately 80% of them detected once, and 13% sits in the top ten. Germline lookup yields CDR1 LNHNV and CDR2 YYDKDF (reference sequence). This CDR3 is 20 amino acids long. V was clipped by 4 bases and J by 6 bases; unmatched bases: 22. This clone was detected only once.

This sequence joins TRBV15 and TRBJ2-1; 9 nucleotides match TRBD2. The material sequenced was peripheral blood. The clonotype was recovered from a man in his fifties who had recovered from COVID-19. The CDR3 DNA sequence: TGTGCCACCAGCAAACGGGACACCCGACACTCCGGGACTAGCCCCAATGAGCAGTTCTTC. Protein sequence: CATSKRDTRHSGTSPNEQFF. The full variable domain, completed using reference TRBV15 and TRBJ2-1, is DAMVIQNPRYQVTQFGKPVTLSCSQTLNHNVMYWYQQKSSQAPKLLFHYYDKDFNNEADTPDNFQSRRPNTSFCFLDIRSPGLGDTAMYLCATSKRDTRHSGTSPNEQFFGPGTRLTVL.